The 10 T cell receptor beta chains below were found in one sample sequenced in a study of T cells in Graves' hyperthyroidism and ophthalmopathy. TCR beta CDR3 regions were amplified from RNA. The HTBI primer set was used in a first-round RT-PCR of the TCR CDR3. TCRdb processed the multiplex PCR reads anew with MiXCR; each CDR3 protein has one entry. The sample contains under 700,000 distinct CDR3 sequences, approximately 44% of which appear only once. Material: peripheral blood or thyroid tissue (not recorded which). These receptors all stem from a woman in her late teens or twenties with Graves' hyperthyroidism.

CDR3 residues: CASGVGYGYTF. CDR3 DNA: TGTGCCAGCGGGGTGGGCTATGGCTACACCTTC. This chain connects TRBV2 to TRBJ1-2; the D is unclear. V was cut by 8 bases and J by 4 bases, with 8 bases left in between. Germline CDR1 SNHLY, CDR2 FYNNEI. This CDR3 region has 11 residues.

The chain uses TRBV6-5 and TRBJ1-2; 7 nucleotides match TRBD1. The CDR3 extends over 14 amino acids. Unmatched junction bases numbered 6, after V lost 2 bases and J lost 6 bases. Germline V gene data show CDR1 as MNHEY and CDR2 as SVGAGI. As DNA, the CDR3 is TGTGCCAGCAGTTACGCAACAGGGGTCCATGGCTACACCTTC. It specifies CASSYATGVHGYTF.

The chain is built from TRBV20-1 and TRBJ2-7; D ambiguous. V lost 6 bases to trimming and J lost 5 bases, with 23 bases between them. Germline CDR1 DFQATT, CDR2 SNEGSKA (reference sequence). This CDR3 has 15 amino acids. Written as DNA, the CDR3 is TGCAGTGCATCAAACCGGGCCCTACCCTCGGACGAGCAGTACTTC. It translates to CSASNRALPSDEQYF.

The table lists this clonotype with many counts. The chain combines TRBV29-1 with TRBJ2-6; the D gene could be TRBD1 or TRBD2 (5 bases each). The V gene's germline CDR1 is SQVTM and CDR2 ANQGSEA. The CDR3 is 15 residues long. V was trimmed by 0 bases and J by 4 bases, leaving 10 bases between them. The CDR3 DNA is TGCAGCGTTGAAGAGGGGGTTGTGGGGGCCAACGTCCTGACTTTC. This gives the protein CSVEEGVVGANVLTF.

This clonotype was detected many times. This chain joins TRBV20-1 and TRBJ2-7, with D possibly TRBD2 on 6 matching bases. Trimming left V 2 bases short and J 4 bases short, with 9 bases between. The CDR3 extends over 12 amino acids. Germline CDR1 and CDR2: DFQATT and SNEGSKA (reference sequence). The CDR3 DNA reads TGCAGTGCTAGACCGGAGGGTTACGAGCAGTACTTC. Its protein product is CSARPEGYEQYF.

The CDR3 coding sequence is TGTGCCAGCAGTTACTCTAGCGCCGGGACTCGGGACGAGCAGTACTTC. Its protein is CASSYSSAGTRDEQYF. This chain links TRBV2 with TRBJ2-7; weak D call: TRBD2 (6 bases). Between the trimmed V and J ends, which lost 5 bases and 5 bases, there was a span of 22 bases. Germline V gene lookup returns CDR1 SNHLY and CDR2 FYNNEI. The CDR3 is made up of 16 amino acids.

Turning to this clonotype: This may be a read error: a much more frequent sequence differs by one nucleotide. This chain links TRBV19 with TRBJ1-5, with D unclear. This CDR3 spans 11 amino acids. The germline CDR1 and CDR2 sequences are LNHDA and SQIVND (reference sequence). CDR3 sequence reads: CASSRNQPRHF. The DNA for the CDR3 is TGTGCCAGCAGCCGGAATCAGCCCCGGCATTTT.

This clonotype has just a few counts. The chain has TRBV10-3 and TRBJ2-7; TRBD2 matches 9 bases. CDR1 and CDR2 (germline): ENHRY, SYGVKD. Unmatched junction bases numbered 10, after V lost 10 bases and J lost 0 bases. The CDR3 totals 15 residues. Here the CDR3 DNA reads TGTGCCAGCAGACAACTAGCGGGCTTCTCCTACGAGCAGTACTTC. This translates into CASRQLAGFSYEQYF.

This clonotype has at least ten counts. The chain recombines TRBV29-1 with TRBJ2-7; D ambiguous. V lost 3 bases and J 2 bases, leaving 8 bases between the germline ends. Germline V lookup: CDR1 SQVTM, CDR2 ANQGSEA. This CDR3 region has 12 residues. DNA for the CDR3: TGCAGCGTTGAGGGCAAGACCTACGAGCAGTACTTC. Amino acid sequence: CSVEGKTYEQYF.

This clonotype appeared a few times. The chain recombines TRBV29-1 with TRBJ2-5; D remains unclear. This CDR3 comprises 15 residues. V dropped 0 bases and J dropped 1 base, with 12 bases sitting between them. Germline-derived CDR1 and CDR2 are SQVTM and ANQGSEA. CDR3 bases: TGCAGCGTTGAAGATCTGGCAGGTTCCCAAGAGACCCAGTACTTC. This translates into CSVEDLAGSQETQYF.